This T cell receptor beta chain stems from a study of T cells in localized non-small cell lung cancer. Whole-study findings and limits: Because researchers sequenced only one region of the tumor, heterogeneity is still possible. Within adjacent lung there appeared a median around 55 of the top 100 tumor clones. Longer overall survival associated with higher blood T cell density; shorter survival with higher adjacent-lung clonality.

This clone showed up just a few times. Its antigen is still unknown. TCRdb's table, derived via immunoSEQ multiplex PCR, lists solely in-frame clones and lacks some. The table has around 4,100 clones, approximately 30% seen once. This material consisted of lung tumor tissue, taken before any cancer treatment. This receptor was obtained from a man between 40 and 69 years old with stage II lung adenocarcinoma.

The CDR3 DNA follows: TGTGCCTCCATCAACTCCGGGACAGGGAGCTACACCTTC. It yields the protein CASINSGTGSYTF. The chain couples TRBV28 to TRBJ1-2; TRBD1 matches 9 bases. The CDR3 is made up of 13 amino acids. Per the germline V gene, CDR1 is MDHEN and CDR2 is SYDVKM. V shed 11 bases, J shed 9 bases, and the junction held 13 bases outside the gene matches.